Shown below are 23 T cell receptor beta chains from a single sample sequenced in a study of blood T cell repertoires in COVID-19. Sequencing was performed with immunoSEQ multiplex PCR; in TCRdb, only in-frame clones are kept and a portion is missing. Here the sample spans a few hundred thousand clones, approximately 80% being singletons. Material: peripheral blood. These receptors all stem from a woman aged 60 to 75 who had recovered from COVID-19.

This clone has only one observation. The rearrangement joins TRBV9 to TRBJ2-3, with TRBD2 as a possible D gene (6 bases). Per germline, CDR1 SGDLS and CDR2 YYNGEE. V lost 3 bases, J lost 9 bases, and 14 bases lay in between. The CDR3 totals 13 residues. The CDR3 bases are TGTGCCAGCAGCGACTCTAGCGCCGGAACGCAGTATTTT. It yields the protein CASSDSSAGTQYF.

This chain joins TRBV3-1 (or the pseudogene TRBV3-2) and TRBJ1-4; 9 positions match TRBD1. Germline V gene lookup returns CDR1 LGHDT and CDR2 YNNKEL (reference sequence). The CDR3 runs to 18 residues. V shed 0 bases, J shed 0 bases, and the junction held 5 bases outside the gene matches. This chain's CDR3 is CASSQDRDRVSTNEKLFF. Written as DNA, the CDR3 is TGTGCCAGCAGCCAAGATCGGGACAGGGTGTCAACTAATGAAAAACTGTTTTTT.

The chain links TRBV6-1 to TRBJ1-6; D gene unclear. The V end lost 2 bases, the J end lost 7 bases, and 12 bases lay between the germline ends. The V gene's germline CDR1 is MNHNS and CDR2 SASEGT. The CDR3 has 15 amino acids. The CDR3 DNA follows: TGTGCCAGCAGTGAATTGTCAGCGGAAAATTCACCCCTCCACTTT. This translates into CASSELSAENSPLHF.

The CDR3 is CASSFVQGGEQYF. The DNA for the CDR3 is TGCGCCAGCAGCTTCGTGCAGGGCGGCGAGCAGTACTTC. V gene TRBV5-1 combines with J gene TRBJ2-7; possibly TRBD1 for D (5 bases). Trimming stripped 2 bases from V and 6 bases from J, with 12 bases between. CDR3 size: 13 residues. The germline V gene encodes CDR1 SGHRS and CDR2 YFSETQ.

V is TRBV27 and J is TRBJ1-2; D may be TRBD1 (5 bases). V lost 3 bases to trimming and J lost 0 bases, with 17 bases between them. CDR1 and CDR2 from the germline V gene are MNHEY and SMNVEV (reference sequence). This CDR3 contains 17 residues. CDR3 loop: CASSLAGALQANYGYTF. The DNA of the CDR3 is TGTGCCAGCAGTTTGGCTGGGGCCCTCCAAGCTAACTATGGCTACACCTTC.

The chain employs TRBV6-5 and TRBJ2-7; 14 nucleotides match TRBD2. J lost 7 bases, V lost 2 bases, and 7 bases had no gene match. Germline V lookup: CDR1 MNHEY, CDR2 SVGAGI. This CDR3 has 16 residues. The CDR3, as DNA: TGTGCCAGCAGTTACCTAAGACTAGCGGGGGGGCGGGAGCAGTACTTC. Protein product: CASSYLRLAGGREQYF.

Here the CDR3 reads CASTPPSQETQYF. In nucleotides, the CDR3 is TGTGCCAGCACCCCCCCCTCCCAAGAGACCCAGTACTTC. This chain uses TRBV5-5 with TRBJ2-5; D remains ambiguous. The CDR3 totals 13 residues. The germline V gene encodes CDR1 SGHKS and CDR2 YYEKEE (reference sequence). Trimming stripped 6 bases from V and 1 base from J, with 10 bases between.

The rearrangement links TRBV7-9 to TRBJ2-1; D not resolved. The V end lost 2 bases, the J end lost 5 bases, and 7 bases lay between the germline ends. Germline V gene data show CDR1 as SEHNR and CDR2 as FQNEAQ (reference sequence). The CDR3 has 13 amino acids. CDR3 coding DNA: TGTGCCAGCAGCTTATTACAACACAATGAGCAGTTCTTC. This translates into CASSLLQHNEQFF.

The chain has TRBV12-5 and TRBJ2-5, with D possibly TRBD1 on 7 matching bases. This CDR3 is built from 18 residues. Germline V gene sequence: CDR1 LGHNT, CDR2 FRNRAP. The V gene lost 7 bases and the J gene lost 6 bases, with 30 bases spanning the gap. In DNA form, the CDR3 reads TGTGCTAGTGCCCCCTCAACATCAGGGGGAGGAATTAGCAAGACCCAGTACTTC. The encoded protein is CASAPSTSGGGISKTQYF.

This chain links TRBV30 with TRBJ2-5; TRBD2 agrees at 8 bases. Trimming at V came to 0 bases and at J to 4 bases, leaving 7 bases not matched to a gene. The CDR3 is 15 residues long. Germline V gene data show CDR1 as GTSNPN and CDR2 as SVGIG (reference sequence). CDR3 nucleotides: TGTGCCTGGAGTGTAATGTTAACTAGCGGAGAGACCCAGTACTTC. Its translation is CAWSVMLTSGETQYF.

This rearrangement joins TRBV6-6 to TRBJ1-4; D is perhaps TRBD1 (6 bases). The V gene's germline CDR1 is MNHNY and CDR2 SVGAGI (reference sequence). V was clipped by 5 bases and J by 8 bases, with 15 bases between them. The CDR3 extends over 14 amino acids. Written as DNA, the CDR3 is TGTGCCAGCAGTACCGCGCAGGGGCTCGAAAAACTGTTTTTT. It translates to CASSTAQGLEKLFF.

This clone was seen once. The chain carries TRBV7-2 and TRBJ1-2; D is perhaps TRBD1 (6 bases). V was trimmed by 1 base and J by 6 bases, leaving 24 bases between them. CDR3 length: 18 residues. CDR1 and CDR2 (germline): SGHTA, FQGNSA. DNA for the CDR3: TGTGCCAGCAGCTTAGGTCCGGGATCCCGGATCAGGGGCGATGGCTACACCTTC. Encoded protein: CASSLGPGSRIRGDGYTF.

This chain uses TRBV7-3 with TRBJ2-1; no clear D. Trimming pared 5 bases from V and 6 bases from J, leaving 11 bases between. This CDR3 has 13 residues. The germline V gene encodes CDR1 SGHTA and CDR2 FQGTGA. The CDR3 spells CASSQTGFNEQFF. The CDR3 region has the DNA TGTGCCAGCAGCCAGACTGGTTTCAATGAGCAGTTCTTC. The full variable domain, with the rest looked up from reference TRBV7-3 and TRBJ2-1, is GAGVSQTPSNKVTEKGKYVELRCDPISGHTALYWYRQSLGQGPEFLIYFQGTGAADDSGLPNDRFFAVRPEGSVSTLKIQRTERGDSAVYLCASSQTGFNEQFFGPGTRLTVL.

The rearrangement uses TRBV7-2 and TRBJ2-7; 7 bases match TRBD1. Germline-derived CDR1 and CDR2 are SGHTA and FQGNSA. The J segment lost 2 bases and the V segment lost 3 bases, leaving 10 bases of the junction unmatched. This CDR3 contains 16 residues. The CDR3 protein is CASSFSGTVTAYEQYF. The CDR3 bases are TGTGCCAGCAGCTTTTCCGGGACAGTGACAGCCTACGAGCAGTACTTC.

This rearrangement joins TRBV7-3 to TRBJ2-3, with 11 bases aligning to TRBD2. V lost 2 bases, J lost 9 bases, and 4 bases stayed unmatched. The germline V gene has CDR1 SGHTA and CDR2 FQGTGA. This CDR3 comprises 14 residues. As DNA, the CDR3 is TGTGCCAGCAGCTTAGCTAGCGGGGGGAAAACGCAGTATTTT. This gives the protein CASSLASGGKTQYF.

Worth noting for this clone: The identical CDR3 is also encoded by other nucleotide sequences in the sample. The rearrangement links TRBV2 to TRBJ2-7; 7 bases fit TRBD1. Trimming took 4 bases from V and 7 from J; bases not matched to a gene: 7. CDR1 is SNHLY and CDR2 is FYNNEI in the germline V gene. The length of the CDR3 is 13 residues. CDR3 nucleotides: TGTGCCAGCAGTGGGCAGGGGGTGGGGGAGCAGTACTTC. Residues: CASSGQGVGEQYF.

J is TRBJ2-5 and V is TRBV9; TRBD2 matches 8 bases. Germline values: CDR1 SGDLS, CDR2 YYNGEE. V was pared by 3 bases and J by 5 bases, with 12 bases of the junction left unmatched. CDR3 length: 16 residues. CDR3 bases: TGTGCCAGCAGCGCAGGAGCGGGGGACTACGGGGAGACCCAGTACTTC. Protein product: CASSAGAGDYGETQYF.

This chain uses TRBV10-3 with TRBJ1-1; 7 bases map to TRBD1. Germline CDR1 is ENHRY and CDR2 is SYGVKD. V shed 2 bases, J shed 5 bases, and the junction held 5 bases outside the gene matches. CDR3 length: 14 amino acids. The CDR3 DNA is TGTGCCATCAGTGAGATTAGGGGGCAGACTGAAGCTTTCTTT. This codes for CAISEIRGQTEAFF.

This chain links TRBV30 with TRBJ2-7; 7 nucleotides match TRBD1. The CDR3 covers 13 residues. V shed 5 bases, J shed 2 bases, and the junction held 6 bases outside the gene matches. CDR1 GTSNPN and CDR2 SVGIG come from the germline V gene (reference sequence). The CDR3 is CAWGRQGAYEQYF. The CDR3 DNA reads TGTGCCTGGGGTAGACAGGGTGCCTACGAGCAGTACTTC.

The V call is TRBV7-2, the J call TRBJ1-5, with unresolved D. CDR1 SGHTA and CDR2 FQGNSA come from the germline V gene. The CDR3 totals 14 residues. V lost 8 bases to trimming and J lost 0 bases, with 11 bases between them. The CDR3 loop is CASGLRDSNQPQHF. The CDR3 nucleotides read TGTGCCAGCGGACTCCGTGATAGCAATCAGCCCCAGCATTTT. Based on the CDR3 plus reference TRBV7-2 and TRBJ1-5, the full variable domain is GAGVSQSPSNKVTEKGKDVELRCDPISGHTALYWYRQSLGQGLEFLIYFQGNSAPDKSGLPSDRFSAERTGGSVSTLTIQRTQQEDSAVYLCASGLRDSNQPQHFGDGTRLSIL.

The chain uses TRBV5-8 and TRBJ1-4; possibly TRBD1 for D (5 bases). V was clipped by 0 bases and J by 3 bases, with 9 bases between them. The CDR3 totals 15 residues. In germline, CDR1 is SGHTS, CDR2 YDEGEE. The CDR3 reads CASSLEGSANEKLFF. CDR3 nucleotides: TGTGCCAGCAGCTTGGAGGGGTCAGCTAATGAAAAACTGTTTTTT.

The rearrangement uses TRBV29-1 and TRBJ2-3; D may be TRBD2 (5 bases). V was trimmed by 4 bases and J by 3 bases, leaving 14 bases between them. Germline V gene lookup returns CDR1 SQVTM and CDR2 ANQGSEA. The CDR3 consists of 14 residues. CDR3 protein: CSVVSARRTDTQYF. The CDR3 DNA follows: TGCAGCGTTGTATCTGCCCGGAGGACAGATACGCAGTATTTT.

The V call is TRBV11-2, the J call TRBJ2-1; TRBD2 matches 15 bases. Unmatched junction bases numbered 3, after V lost 5 bases and J lost 4 bases. CDR3 length: 16 residues. The V gene's germline CDR1 is SGHAT and CDR2 FQNNGV. The chain's CDR3 is CASSPGLAGGYNEQFF. The CDR3 DNA follows: TGTGCCAGCAGCCCCGGACTAGCGGGGGGGTACAATGAGCAGTTCTTC.